These 10 T cell receptor beta chains were sequenced from one sample in a study of T cell responses to AZD1222 COVID-19 vaccine. Sequenced by immunoSEQ multiplex PCR; TCRdb stores in-frame clones only, minus some. Of more than 150,000 clones listed, about 89% were seen once; the top ten hold about 8.9%. This material consisted of peripheral blood, taken 28 days after the second AZD1222 dose. These receptors were collected from an adult who received the AZD1222 COVID-19 vaccine.

As for this clone: The sample has other DNA sequences that encode this CDR3 too. This chain connects TRBV6-2 or TRBV6-3 to TRBJ2-7; D is unclear. Germline CDR1 reads MNHEY; CDR2 reads SVGEGT. This CDR3 region has 14 residues. V was cut by 0 bases and J by 1 base, with 7 bases left in between. The CDR3 protein is CASSYSGRSYEQYF. CDR3 in DNA: TGTGCCAGCAGTTACTCGGGCAGATCCTACGAGCAGTACTTC.

This chain uses TRBV2 with TRBJ2-1; D gene unclear. The CDR3 consists of 13 residues. Germline values: CDR1 SNHLY, CDR2 FYNNEI. Between the trimmed V and J ends, which lost 4 bases and 9 bases, there was a span of 13 bases. The CDR3 coding sequence is TGTGCCAGCAGTGGTGTGGGGTTGATTGAGCAGTTCTTC. It translates to CASSGVGLIEQFF. The entire variable domain, with the rest obtained from reference TRBV2 and TRBJ2-1, is as follows: EPEVTQTPSHQVTQMGQEVILRCVPISNHLYFYWYRQILGQKVEFLVSFYNNEISEKSEIFDDQFSVERPDGSNFTLKIRSTKLEDSAMYFCASSGVGLIEQFFGPGTRLTVL.

The chain is built from TRBV29-1 and TRBJ2-1; D is unresolved. The CDR3 has 12 amino acids. Trimming pared 6 bases from V and 4 bases from J, leaving 10 bases between. Germline-derived CDR1 and CDR2 are SQVTM and ANQGSEA. CDR3 in DNA: TGCAGCGTCGAGGTACGTTACAATGAGCAGTTCTTC. It is translated as CSVEVRYNEQFF.

This clone was recorded once. The chain combines TRBV30 with TRBJ1-2, with TRBD1 as a possible D gene (5 bases). V dropped 0 bases and J dropped 1 base, with 9 bases sitting between them. Germline assignment: CDR1 GTSNPN and CDR2 SVGIG (reference sequence). The CDR3 has 14 amino acids. As DNA, the CDR3 is TGTGCCTGGAGTGTTGGGGGTCTTAACTATGGCTACACCTTC. Translating gives CAWSVGGLNYGYTF.

V and J are TRBV10-3 and TRBJ1-5; 8 nucleotides line up with TRBD1. The J segment lost 5 bases and the V segment lost 6 bases, leaving 6 bases of the junction unmatched. CDR3 length equals 14 residues. The germline gives CDR1 ENHRY, CDR2 SYGVKD. The CDR3 nucleotides are TGTGCCATCAGCCGACAGGGGCTGGATCAGCCCCAGCATTTT. It encodes CAISRQGLDQPQHF.

This clone has a single count. CDR3 bases: TGTGCCAGCAGCTTAGCGGGTTGGGTCGGGGAGCTGTTTTTT. This gives the protein CASSLAGWVGELFF. This chain uses TRBV7-8 with TRBJ2-2, with D unresolved. V lost 0 bases, J lost 7 bases, and 9 bases lay in between. This CDR3 has 14 amino acids. Germline values: CDR1 SGHVS, CDR2 FQNEAQ.

This clone was seen a few times. V is TRBV7-9 and J is TRBJ2-2; the match to TRBD2 covers 9 bases. Germline V CDR1 and CDR2: SEHNR, FQNEAQ (reference sequence). Trimming took 2 bases from V and 5 from J; bases not matched to a gene: 12. This CDR3 is built from 18 residues. CDR3 sequence: CASSLRASGTPRTGELFF. The CDR3 nucleotides are TGTGCCAGCAGCTTAAGGGCTAGCGGGACTCCAAGAACCGGGGAGCTGTTTTTT.

V and J are TRBV27 and TRBJ1-1, with TRBD1 as a possible D gene (6 bases). V was trimmed by 3 bases and J by 3 bases, leaving 14 bases between them. From germline, CDR1 is MNHEY and CDR2 SMNVEV (reference sequence). The length of the CDR3 is 15 residues. The CDR3 sequence: CASSFRRGLDTEAFF. CDR3 DNA sequence: TGTGCCAGCAGTTTTCGGAGGGGGTTGGACACTGAAGCTTTCTTT.

The genes are TRBV6-6 and TRBJ2-1; D perhaps matches TRBD1 (6 bases). V was clipped by 6 bases and J by 8 bases, with 20 bases between them. The CDR3 spans 15 residues. The V gene's germline CDR1 is MNHNY and CDR2 SVGAGI (reference sequence). CDR3 bases: TGTGCCAGCAGCTTCCCCCTGACAGGAGGAGATGAGCAGTTCTTC. Translating it yields CASSFPLTGGDEQFF.

J is TRBJ2-1 and V is TRBV21-1; the D call in the table, TRBD2, was not verified against the DNA. TRBV21-1 is labeled a pseudogene. CDR3 size: 17 residues. The CDR3: CASSKAPLRGRVNEQFF. The CDR3 DNA follows: TGTGCCAGCAGCAAAGCACCGTTGCGGGGGCGCGTAAATGAGCAGTTCTTC.